Presented here are 22 T cell receptor beta chains from one specimen sequenced in a study of cytomegalovirus exposure and HLA in healthy donors. Libraries were prepared by immunoSEQ multiplex PCR; TCRdb keeps only in-frame clonotypes and omits some of them. The data hold more than 85,000 clones, with roughly 95% observed a single time. The sequenced sample was PBMCs. These receptors were taken from a woman between 18 and 29 years old in good health and CMV-seronegative.

The chain uses TRBV15 and TRBJ1-4; TRBD1 matches at 7 bases. This CDR3 contains 15 residues. Germline V gene lookup returns CDR1 LNHNV and CDR2 YYDKDF (reference sequence). Trimming cost V 4 bases and J 10 bases; bases outside gene matches: 12. CDR3 sequence (DNA): TGTGCCACCAGCACCTCGACAGGGATAGGAGGAAAACTGTTTTTT. This codes for CATSTSTGIGGKLFF.

The rearrangement uses TRBV6-5 and TRBJ1-4; no clear D gene. There are 14 residues in the CDR3. Germline V lookup: CDR1 MNHEY, CDR2 SVGAGI. V lost 0 bases and J 2 bases, leaving 4 bases between the germline ends. The CDR3 here is CASSYSSTNEKLFF. As DNA, the CDR3 is TGTGCCAGCAGTTACTCGAGCACTAATGAAAAACTGTTTTTT.

This sequence joins TRBV30 and TRBJ2-3; 8 bases are a match to TRBD2. This CDR3 contains 13 residues. CDR1 is GTSNPN and CDR2 is SVGIG in the germline V gene (reference sequence). V gave up 5 bases and J gave up 7 bases; unmatched junction bases: 8. CDR3 sequence (DNA): TGTGCCTGGTCCGGGGGGGCGCGAAATACGCAGTATTTT. It yields the protein CAWSGGARNTQYF.

J is TRBJ2-1 and V is TRBV11-2; no firm D call. The CDR3 extends over 13 amino acids. V was cut by 2 bases and J by 13 bases, with 15 bases left in between. Germline values: CDR1 SGHAT, CDR2 FQNNGV. Written as DNA, the CDR3 is TGTGCCAGCAGCTTAAGTAGCCTCAATCCCCAGTTCTTC. Its translation: CASSLSSLNPQFF.

The chain combines TRBV20-1 with TRBJ1-1, with TRBD1 as a possible D gene (5 bases). The CDR3 extends over 11 amino acids. V lost 3 bases, J lost 5 bases, and 7 bases lay in between. The germline V gene encodes CDR1 DFQATT and CDR2 SNEGSKA (reference sequence). CDR3 nucleotide sequence: TGCAGTGCTAGGGGGGGGACTGAAGCTTTCTTT. This sequence encodes CSARGGTEAFF.

The chain combines TRBV4-2 with TRBJ2-2; no clear D gene. CDR3 length: 12 amino acids. The V and J ends lost 0 bases and 8 bases respectively, with 4 bases between them. In germline, CDR1 is LGHNA, CDR2 YNFKEQ. The CDR3 coding sequence is TGTGCCAGCAGCCAAGAGTCTGGGGAGCTGTTTTTT. As protein: CASSQESGELFF.

For this clone: This sample includes further DNA sequences coding for the same CDR3. The chain joins TRBV7-2 to TRBJ1-1, with D possibly being TRBD1 (6 bases). CDR1 and CDR2 (germline): SGHTA, FQGNSA. There are 13 residues in the CDR3. V lost 5 bases and J lost 1, with 8 bases in between. The CDR3 is CASSLQGNTEAFF. For the CDR3, the DNA is TGTGCCAGCAGCCTACAGGGGAACACTGAAGCTTTCTTT.

The chain uses TRBV5-4 and TRBJ2-7; 7 bases line up with TRBD2. The CDR3 contains 13 residues. Germline V CDR1 and CDR2: SGHNT, YYREEE (reference sequence). V lost 4 bases and J lost 2; bases outside the gene matches: 3. CDR3 sequence: CASSPRGAYEQYF. For the CDR3, the DNA is TGTGCCAGCAGCCCCCGGGGGGCCTACGAGCAGTACTTC. The full variable domain, in which reference TRBV5-4 and TRBJ2-7 provide the parts outside the CDR3, is ETGVTQSPTHLIKTRGQQVTLRCSSQSGHNTVSWYQQALGQGPQFIFQYYREEENGRGNFPPRFSGLQFPNYSSELNVNALELDDSALYLCASSPRGAYEQYFGPGTRLTVT.

This chain links TRBV2 with TRBJ1-1; the match to TRBD1 covers 7 bases. The CDR3 contains 15 residues. V trimming: 9 bases; J trimming: 3 bases; junction bases outside the gene matches: 13. The germline CDR1 and CDR2 sequences are SNHLY and FYNNEI. CDR3 protein: CASRPGQGGDTEAFF. DNA of the CDR3: TGTGCCAGTAGACCGGGGCAGGGGGGAGACACTGAAGCTTTCTTT.

The rearrangement links TRBV18 to TRBJ1-1; D not resolved. Trimming shortened V by 2 bases and J by 3 bases, and 22 bases separated the two germline ends. CDR1 is KGHSH and CDR2 is LQKENI in the germline V gene. The length of the CDR3 is 18 residues. The CDR3 loop reads CASSPTQARRNIDTEAFF. The CDR3 coding sequence is TGTGCCAGCTCACCAACTCAGGCGAGACGCAACATAGACACTGAAGCTTTCTTT.

This chain uses TRBV2 with TRBJ1-5; the match to TRBD1 covers 9 bases. The junction had 3 bases not matched to a gene; V was cut back by 5 bases and J by 4 bases. There are 14 residues in the CDR3. Germline lookup yields CDR1 SNHLY and CDR2 FYNNEI. The CDR3 coding sequence is TGTGCCAGCAGTACCGGGACAGGGAATCAGCCCCAGCATTTT. Translating it yields CASSTGTGNQPQHF.

This chain links TRBV6-5 with TRBJ1-2; TRBD1 aligns across 8 bases. The length of the CDR3 is 14 residues. V was pared by 6 bases and J by 5 bases, with 8 bases of the junction left unmatched. From germline, CDR1 is MNHEY and CDR2 SVGAGI. The CDR3 coding sequence is TGTGCCAGCAGAAGACCAGGGGGCGGATATGGCTACACCTTC. Translated, it gives CASRRPGGGYGYTF.

The rearrangement joins TRBV11-1 to TRBJ1-1; a possible D gene is TRBD1 (5 bases). The CDR3 consists of 14 residues. V lost 5 bases, J lost 0 bases, and 10 bases lay in between. Germline lookup yields CDR1 SGHAT and CDR2 FQDESV (reference sequence). The CDR3 bases are TGTGCCAGCAGCGCGGGACGGTTGAACACTGAAGCTTTCTTT. It encodes CASSAGRLNTEAFF. The variable domain in full, with the rest retrieved from reference TRBV11-1 and TRBJ1-1, is EAEVAQSPRYKITEKSQAVAFWCDPISGHATLYWYRQILGQGPELLVQFQDESVVDDSQLPKDRFSAERLKGVDSTLKIQPAELGDSAMYLCASSAGRLNTEAFFGQGTRLTVV.

V and J are TRBV6-5 and TRBJ2-1; no clear D gene. This CDR3 is 11 amino acids long. V was clipped by 6 bases and J by 4 bases, with 4 bases between them. Germline V gene lookup returns CDR1 MNHEY and CDR2 SVGAGI. CDR3: CASRYYNEQFF. As DNA, the CDR3 is TGTGCCAGCAGATATTACAATGAGCAGTTCTTC.

The rearrangement joins TRBV6-5 to TRBJ1-2; D may be TRBD1 (5 bases). CDR3 size: 14 residues. V lost 7 bases and J 6 bases, leaving 18 bases between the germline ends. Germline-derived CDR1 and CDR2 are MNHEY and SVGAGI. CDR3 sequence reads: CASKIRGGLDGYTF. The DNA of the CDR3 is TGTGCCAGCAAGATCCGGGGGGGTTTAGATGGCTACACCTTC.

This chain joins TRBV19 and TRBJ1-1; D is unclear. This CDR3 comprises 18 residues. The V and J ends lost 4 bases and 3 bases respectively, with 24 bases between them. Per germline, CDR1 LNHDA and CDR2 SQIVND (reference sequence). The CDR3 region is CASSRDPPAVDLDTEAFF. In nucleotides, the CDR3 is TGTGCCAGTAGTAGAGACCCCCCCGCCGTCGACCTAGACACTGAAGCTTTCTTT.

The rearrangement joins TRBV5-1 to TRBJ2-6; D may be TRBD1 (6 bases). There are 15 residues in the CDR3. V was pared by 3 bases and J by 0 bases, with 7 bases between. Per germline, CDR1 SGHRS and CDR2 YFSETQ. The CDR3 nucleotides read TGCGCCAGCAGCTGGGACATCTCTGGGGCCAACGTCCTGACTTTC. Translated: CASSWDISGANVLTF.

The V call is TRBV6-5, the J call TRBJ1-1; the match to TRBD1 covers 8 bases. Losses at the gene ends were 5 bases for V and 8 bases for J; bases not matched to a gene: 4. The V gene's germline CDR1 is MNHEY and CDR2 SVGAGI. CDR3 length equals 12 residues. CDR3: CASSTRTGEAFF. For the CDR3, the DNA is TGTGCCAGCAGTACCAGGACAGGGGAAGCTTTCTTT.

The chain has TRBV9 and TRBJ2-3, with 15 bases identical to TRBD2. Trimming took 4 bases from V and 4 from J; bases not matched to a gene: 10. CDR1 SGDLS and CDR2 YYNGEE come from the germline V gene. The CDR3 totals 18 residues. Here the CDR3 DNA reads TGTGCCAGCAGCAATGCCCTAGGACTAGCGGGAGGGCCAGATACGCAGTATTTT. Residues: CASSNALGLAGGPDTQYF.

The chain links TRBV5-1 to TRBJ2-7, with a possible D match to TRBD2 (5 bases). The CDR3 totals 14 residues. Germline CDR1 SGHRS, CDR2 YFSETQ. The V and J ends lost 0 bases and 4 bases respectively, with 11 bases between them. CDR3 sequence reads: CASSLGESTYEQYF. DNA for the CDR3: TGCGCCAGCAGCTTGGGGGAGTCGACATACGAGCAGTACTTC.

The J gene is TRBJ1-2, the V gene TRBV7-9; 8 bases align to TRBD1. The germline V gene has CDR1 SEHNR and CDR2 FQNEAQ (reference sequence). The CDR3 totals 14 residues. Losses at the gene ends were 3 bases for V and 8 bases for J; bases not matched to a gene: 8. Here the CDR3 DNA reads TGTGCCAGCAGCTTCCAGGGGGCAAGTAGGGGCTACACCTTC. This gives the protein CASSFQGASRGYTF.

The CDR3, as DNA: TGTGCCAGCAGCTTAGCTCGGTTTGGGCGGGAGGTAGATAATGAGCAGTTCTTC. Its protein is CASSLARFGREVDNEQFF. The V gene is TRBV11-3, the J gene TRBJ2-1; 8 positions match TRBD2. V lost 1 base to trimming and J lost 7 bases; unmatched junction nucleotides: 15. Germline V lookup: CDR1 SGHNT, CDR2 YENEEA. The CDR3 is made up of 18 amino acids.